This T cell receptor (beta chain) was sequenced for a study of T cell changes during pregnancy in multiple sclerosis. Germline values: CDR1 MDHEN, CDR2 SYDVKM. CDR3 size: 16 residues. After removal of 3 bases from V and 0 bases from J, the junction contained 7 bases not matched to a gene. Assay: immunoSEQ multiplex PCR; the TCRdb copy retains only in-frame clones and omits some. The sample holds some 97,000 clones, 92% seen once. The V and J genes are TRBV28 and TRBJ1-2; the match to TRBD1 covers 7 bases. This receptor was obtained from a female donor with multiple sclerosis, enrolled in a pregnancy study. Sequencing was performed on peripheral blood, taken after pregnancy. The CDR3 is CASSLRGQTSNYGYTF. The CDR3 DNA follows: TGTGCCAGCAGTTTGCGGGGACAGACCTCTAACTATGGCTACACCTTC.